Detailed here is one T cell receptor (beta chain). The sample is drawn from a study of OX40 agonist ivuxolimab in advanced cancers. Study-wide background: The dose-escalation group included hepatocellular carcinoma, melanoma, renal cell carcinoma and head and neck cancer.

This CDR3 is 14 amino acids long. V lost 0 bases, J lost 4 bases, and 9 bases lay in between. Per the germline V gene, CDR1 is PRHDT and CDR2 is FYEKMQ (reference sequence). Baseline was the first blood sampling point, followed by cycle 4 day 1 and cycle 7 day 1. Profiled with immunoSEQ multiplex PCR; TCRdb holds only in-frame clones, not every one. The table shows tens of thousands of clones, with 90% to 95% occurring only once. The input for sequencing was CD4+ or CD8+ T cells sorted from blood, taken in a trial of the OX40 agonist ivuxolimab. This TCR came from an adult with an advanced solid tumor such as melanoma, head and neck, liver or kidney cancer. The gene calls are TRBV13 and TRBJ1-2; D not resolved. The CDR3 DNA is TGTGCCAGCAGCTTAGGGTACAGCGGCTATGGCTACACCTTC. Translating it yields CASSLGYSGYGYTF.